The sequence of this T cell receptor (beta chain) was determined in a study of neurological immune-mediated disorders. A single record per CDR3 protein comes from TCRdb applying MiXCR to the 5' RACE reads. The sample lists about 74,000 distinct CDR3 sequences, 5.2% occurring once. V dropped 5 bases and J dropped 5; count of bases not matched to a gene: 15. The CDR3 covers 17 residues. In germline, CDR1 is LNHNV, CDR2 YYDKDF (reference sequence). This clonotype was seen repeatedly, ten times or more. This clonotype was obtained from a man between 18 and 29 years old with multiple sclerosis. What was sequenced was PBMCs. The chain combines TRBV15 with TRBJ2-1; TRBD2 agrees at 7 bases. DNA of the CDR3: TGTGCCACCAGCCTATACCTCAAGCGGGATATCAACAATGAGCAGTTCTTC. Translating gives CATSLYLKRDINNEQFF.